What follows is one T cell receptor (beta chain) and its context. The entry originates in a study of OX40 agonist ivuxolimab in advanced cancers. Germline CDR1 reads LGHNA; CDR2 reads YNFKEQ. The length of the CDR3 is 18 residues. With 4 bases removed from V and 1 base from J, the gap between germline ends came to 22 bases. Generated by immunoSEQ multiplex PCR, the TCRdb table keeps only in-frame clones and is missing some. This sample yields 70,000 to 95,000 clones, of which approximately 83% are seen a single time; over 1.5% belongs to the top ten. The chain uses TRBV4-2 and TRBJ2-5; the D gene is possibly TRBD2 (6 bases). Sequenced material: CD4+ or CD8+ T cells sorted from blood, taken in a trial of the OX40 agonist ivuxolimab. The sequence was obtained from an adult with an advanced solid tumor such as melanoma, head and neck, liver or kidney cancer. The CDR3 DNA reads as TGTGCCAGCAGCCGGGACTCGGGGACTGGGACCTTCCAAGAGACCCAGTACTTC. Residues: CASSRDSGTGTFQETQYF.